The rows below give T cell receptor beta chains drawn from one sample of a study of blood T cell repertoires in COVID-19. The protocol was immunoSEQ multiplex PCR, while the TCRdb copy is restricted to in-frame clones and leaves out a portion. The table lists just over 90,000 clones, 80% of them singletons, with about 16% in the top ten. Sequenced input: peripheral blood. These TCRs come from a human donor in a cohort sampled during active COVID-19. Each CDR3 is given with its conserved first and last residue. Fields, in order: J gene, clone size, D gene, V gene, CDR3 DNA, CDR3 protein. D genes are given only for firm matches. For some rows the clone size is stated as once, few or many, or as a class when expanded; others skip it.

j_call: TRBJ2-1; clone_size: -; d_call: -; v_call: TRBV2; cdr3_nt: TGTGCCAGCAGTGAACGACGGGTCCGCCCTAACAATGAGCAGTTCTTC; cdr3_aa: CASSERRVRPNNEQFF
j_call: TRBJ1-2; clone_size: -; d_call: -; v_call: TRBV19; cdr3_nt: TGTGCCAGCTGGGGATCGGGGAGGTTGAACTATGGCTACACCTTC; cdr3_aa: CASWGSGRLNYGYTF
j_call: TRBJ2-7; clone_size: -; d_call: TRBD1; v_call: TRBV5-1; cdr3_nt: TGCGCCAGCAGCTGGGACAGGGCCAGCGAGCAGTACTTC; cdr3_aa: CASSWDRASEQYF
j_call: TRBJ1-5; clone_size: -; d_call: -; v_call: TRBV27; cdr3_nt: TGTGCCAGCGCTTCAAACAGGGAGGGTCAGCCCCAGCATTTT; cdr3_aa: CASASNREGQPQHF
j_call: TRBJ2-4; clone_size: -; d_call: -; v_call: TRBV28; cdr3_nt: TGTGCCAGCAGTTTATTGCCTTCACGGGGCAAAAACATTCAGTACTTC; cdr3_aa: CASSLLPSRGKNIQYF
j_call: TRBJ1-6; clone_size: -; d_call: -; v_call: TRBV3-1/TRBV3-2; cdr3_nt: TGTGCCAGCAGCCAAGTCCAGGGAAATTCACCCCTCCACTTT; cdr3_aa: CASSQVQGNSPLHF
j_call: TRBJ2-2; clone_size: once; d_call: -; v_call: TRBV27; cdr3_nt: TGTGCCAGCAGTTTAACAGGGACGTGGAACGGGGAGCTGTTTTTT; cdr3_aa: CASSLTGTWNGELFF
j_call: TRBJ2-6; clone_size: -; d_call: -; v_call: TRBV18; cdr3_nt: TGTGCCAGCTCACCAAGGACAGCCCGCTCTGGGGCCAACGTCCTGACTTTC; cdr3_aa: CASSPRTARSGANVLTF
j_call: TRBJ1-5; clone_size: -; d_call: TRBD1; v_call: TRBV27; cdr3_nt: TGTGCCAGCAGAGTTGTGGGCAGGGGGCTTTCGGGCAATCAGCCCCAGCATTTT; cdr3_aa: CASRVVGRGLSGNQPQHF
j_call: TRBJ2-3; clone_size: -; d_call: TRBD2; v_call: TRBV7-6; cdr3_nt: TGTGCCAGCAGTTCCAACCGCCGGCGGGGGTATAGCACAGATACGCAGTATTTT; cdr3_aa: CASSSNRRRGYSTDTQYF
j_call: TRBJ2-6; clone_size: -; d_call: TRBD2; v_call: TRBV18; cdr3_nt: TGTGCCACCCAGGGAGGGGCAGCTGGGGCCAACGTCCTGACTTTC; cdr3_aa: CATQGGAAGANVLTF
j_call: TRBJ2-6; clone_size: -; d_call: TRBD1; v_call: TRBV5-1; cdr3_nt: TGCGCCAGCAGCCCCGGGACAGGGAGATTCTCTGGGGCCAACGTCCTGACTTTC; cdr3_aa: CASSPGTGRFSGANVLTF
j_call: TRBJ2-5; clone_size: -; d_call: TRBD1; v_call: TRBV7-6; cdr3_nt: TGTGCCAGCAGCCTTTTTGGACAGGCCTTGGGGACCCAGTACTTC; cdr3_aa: CASSLFGQALGTQYF
j_call: TRBJ2-2; clone_size: once; d_call: -; v_call: TRBV6-6; cdr3_nt: TGTGCCAGCAGTTCAACAGGGTCGGGCACCGGGGAGCTGTTTTTT; cdr3_aa: CASSSTGSGTGELFF
j_call: TRBJ1-4; clone_size: -; d_call: -; v_call: TRBV19; cdr3_nt: TGTGCCAGTAGCCCCTTAACCGGGTCAACGTCTGAAAAACTGTTTTTT; cdr3_aa: CASSPLTGSTSEKLFF
j_call: TRBJ2-3; clone_size: -; d_call: -; v_call: TRBV10-1; cdr3_nt: TGCGCCAGCAGTGAGTTTTTCGGGGATACGCAGTATTTT; cdr3_aa: CASSEFFGDTQYF
j_call: TRBJ2-3; clone_size: once; d_call: TRBD2; v_call: TRBV3-1/TRBV3-2; cdr3_nt: TGTGCCAGCAGCATCAGCGGGGGGGCCGGAGATACGCAGTATTTT; cdr3_aa: CASSISGGAGDTQYF